One and the same sample provided the 24 T cell receptor beta chains below, sequenced in a study of blood T cells in healthy people across ages. For the second PCR, which ran for about 6 to 11 cycles, a sample-barcoded 5' primer and a J-beta primer mix were used. TCRdb fed the 5' RACE reads into MiXCR, producing one record per CDR3 protein. This table holds more than 700,000 distinct CDR3 sequences, 35% to 60% found once. Sequencing was done on a sample of blood. These receptors all come from an older man in good health.

V gene TRBV2 combines with J gene TRBJ2-1; 11 bases match TRBD1. The J call may not be correct, given that the DNA end is closer to TRBJ2-7. The V gene's germline CDR1 is SNHLY and CDR2 FYNNEI. CDR3 size: 15 residues. CDR3 bases: TGTGCCAGCAGGGGACAGGGGGGTCTTTACAATGAGCAGTACTTC. Amino acid sequence: CASRGQGGLYNEQYF.

As for this clonotype: Its ends do not fully match the called genes, so a read error is possible. The chain links TRBV6-4 to TRBJ2-3; TRBD1 matches 8 bases. This CDR3 is built from 16 residues. Germline CDR1 MRHNA, CDR2 SNTAGT. The CDR3: CARKGTGASSTDMQYF. The CDR3 DNA reads TGTGCCAGAAAAGGGACAGGAGCATCTAGCACAGATATGCAGTATTTT.

The V call is TRBV5-4, the J call TRBJ2-1, with D perhaps matching TRBD2 (7 bases). This CDR3 has 16 amino acids. Germline V lookup: CDR1 SGHNT, CDR2 YYREEE (reference sequence). V was pared by 1 base and J by 2 bases, with 13 bases between. CDR3 bases: TGTGCCAGCAGCTTGCGTGGGGGGGCTACCTACAATGAGCAGTTCTTC. As protein: CASSLRGGATYNEQFF.

The V call is TRBV29-1, the J call TRBJ2-5; possible D gene TRBD2, 5 bases. The CDR3 runs 13 residues. V lost 7 bases, J lost 1 base, and 13 bases lay in between. Per germline, CDR1 SQVTM and CDR2 ANQGSEA. The CDR3 DNA follows: TGCAGCGGGGGAGACTTGACCCAAGAGACCCAGTACTTC. This sequence encodes CSGGDLTQETQYF.

There are many counts of this clonotype. This chain connects TRBV29-1 to TRBJ2-5; D unresolved. V gave up 1 base and J gave up 5 bases, with 2 bases separating them. This CDR3 comprises 10 residues. Germline CDR1 SQVTM, CDR2 ANQGSEA. The CDR3 reads CSVEAETQYF. CDR3 bases: TGCAGCGTTGAAGCGGAGACCCAGTACTTC.

J is TRBJ2-7 and V is TRBV25-1; 11 nucleotides align to TRBD1. Germline lookup yields CDR1 MGHDK and CDR2 SYGVNS. The trim removed 4 bases at V and 2 bases at J, leaving 4 bases unmatched. CDR3 length: 15 residues. The CDR3 sequence: CASSGTGGKAYEQYF. DNA of the CDR3: TGTGCCAGCAGTGGGACAGGGGGCAAGGCCTACGAGCAGTACTTC.

The genes are TRBV25-1 and TRBJ2-7; no clear D. Between the trimmed V and J ends, which lost 1 base and 7 bases, there was a span of 5 bases. CDR3 size: 11 residues. Germline CDR1 MGHDK, CDR2 SYGVNS. CDR3 coding DNA: TGTGCCAGCAGTGAATGGGTAGAGCAGTACTTC. Translation gives CASSEWVEQYF.

The chain links TRBV11-2 to TRBJ2-5; 7 nucleotides agree with TRBD2. The V gene's germline CDR1 is SGHAT and CDR2 FQNNGV. Trimming took 8 bases from V and 5 from J; bases not matched to a gene: 11. The CDR3 is 14 residues long. The CDR3 nucleotides are TGTGCCAGCGCAGTAGCGGGTTTTTCGGAGACCCAGTACTTC. Protein sequence: CASAVAGFSETQYF.

This chain uses TRBV20-1 with TRBJ2-7; D might be TRBD1 (5 bases). The CDR3 has 13 amino acids. Germline CDR1 DFQATT, CDR2 SNEGSKA (reference sequence). Trimming removed 3 bases at V and 6 bases at J, with 15 bases between. The CDR3 loop is CSASRGQGAEQYF. The CDR3 DNA is TGCAGTGCTAGTCGCGGACAAGGGGCCGAGCAGTACTTC.

The chain carries TRBV20-1 and TRBJ2-1; D remains ambiguous. The CDR3 is made up of 11 amino acids. Trimming left V 1 base short and J 7 bases short, with 5 bases between. CDR1 and CDR2 (germline): DFQATT, SNEGSKA (reference sequence). The CDR3 loop reads CSARVKNEQFF. In DNA, the CDR3 is TGCAGTGCTAGAGTCAAAAATGAGCAGTTCTTC.

J is TRBJ2-2 and V is TRBV7-3; 7 nucleotides line up with TRBD2. V lost 2 bases, J lost 0 bases, and 9 bases stayed unmatched. This CDR3 is built from 18 residues. Germline loops: CDR1 SGHTA, CDR2 FQGTGA. DNA for the CDR3: TGTGCCAGCAGCTTAGCCCGGCCTAGCGGACCGAACACCGGGGAGCTGTTTTTT. It translates to CASSLARPSGPNTGELFF.

The rearrangement joins TRBV5-1 to TRBJ2-5; a weak D match, TRBD1 (5 bases). The DNA end is more similar to TRBJ2-7, so the J call may be wrong. The CDR3 covers 14 residues. Germline CDR1 SGHRS, CDR2 YFSETQ. The CDR3 reads CASSLSDRNYEQYF. Here the CDR3 DNA reads TGCGCCAGCAGCTTAAGCGACAGAAACTACGAGCAGTACTTC.

The gene calls are TRBV7-8 and TRBJ2-7; TRBD1 agrees at 10 bases. The CDR3 is 15 amino acids. Losses at the gene ends were 1 base for V and 5 bases for J; bases not matched to a gene: 5. Germline V gene sequence: CDR1 SGHVS, CDR2 FQNEAQ. The CDR3, as DNA: TGTGCCAGCAGCTTAGGAAGGGACAGGGGCCACGAGCAGTACTTC. Amino acid sequence: CASSLGRDRGHEQYF. The full variable domain, in which reference TRBV7-8 and TRBJ2-7 provide the parts outside the CDR3, is GAGVSQSPRYKVAKRGQDVALRCDPISGHVSLFWYQQALGQGPEFLTYFQNEAQLDKSGLPSDRFFAERPEGSVSTLKIQRTQQEDSAVYLCASSLGRDRGHEQYFGPGTRLTVT.

This chain uses TRBV20-1 with TRBJ2-1, with D hard to call. The CDR3 loop spans 15 amino acids. The V end was cut by 4 bases, the J end by 0 bases, with 13 bases between. Germline CDR1 and CDR2: DFQATT and SNEGSKA (reference sequence). This CDR3 reads CSANVALSSYNEQFF. Here the CDR3 DNA reads TGCAGTGCTAATGTAGCCTTAAGCTCCTACAATGAGCAGTTCTTC.

Only a few counts were recorded for this clonotype. The gene calls are TRBV20-1 and TRBJ2-3; perhaps D is TRBD1 or TRBD2 (5 bases each). V was shortened by 6 bases and J by 3 bases, with 16 bases between the two germline ends. This CDR3 comprises 14 residues. Germline assignment: CDR1 DFQATT and CDR2 SNEGSKA (reference sequence). In nucleotides, the CDR3 is TGCAGTGCCCCTGCCCCGGGGCAAACAGATACGCAGTATTTT. It encodes CSAPAPGQTDTQYF.

This clonotype occurred a few times. This rearrangement joins TRBV5-1 to TRBJ2-7; D is ambiguous. Germline CDR1 SGHRS, CDR2 YFSETQ. Trimming took 0 bases from V and 7 from J, leaving 14 bases between them. CDR3 length: 14 residues. This CDR3 is CASSLASGLGEQYF. The CDR3 bases are TGCGCCAGCAGCTTGGCCTCCGGCTTGGGGGAGCAGTACTTC.

This clonotype was recorded a few times. The genes are TRBV12-3 or TRBV12-4 and TRBJ2-7; 9 bases fit TRBD1. Trimming cost V 6 bases and J 6 bases; bases outside gene matches: 15. The CDR3 is made up of 16 amino acids. Written as DNA, the CDR3 is TGTGCCAGCAGCAAGGACAGGGGTGGAAATATCGGCGAGCAGTACTTC. Protein sequence: CASSKDRGGNIGEQYF.

As concerns this clonotype: A much larger clonotype is one base distant, so this may be a read error. V is TRBV28 and J is TRBJ2-5, with D perhaps matching TRBD2 (5 bases). The J call may be in error: the DNA end matches TRBJ2-7 better. The germline V gene encodes CDR1 MDHEN and CDR2 SYDVKM. The CDR3 consists of 12 residues. CDR3 amino acids: CVSSLRGREQYF. The CDR3 DNA follows: TGTGTCAGCAGTTTACGAGGGCGCGAGCAGTACTTC.

The chain couples TRBV3-1 to TRBJ2-5; possibly TRBD2 for D (6 bases). V dropped 5 bases and J dropped 11 bases, with 21 bases sitting between them. This CDR3 region has 14 residues. CDR1 is LGHDT, CDR2 YNNKEL, per germline (reference sequence). This CDR3 is CASSYRLGRDEQYF. The CDR3 DNA sequence: TGTGCCAGCAGCTACCGACTGGGGCGGGATGAGCAGTACTTC.

The chain has TRBV14 and TRBJ2-5; 11 nucleotides match TRBD2. Germline CDR1 reads SGHDN; CDR2 reads FVKESK. The V gene end was trimmed by 8 bases and the J gene end by 9 bases; junction bases not matched to a gene: 17. The CDR3 is 16 amino acids. CDR3 residues: CASSPGTSGSSRAQYF. CDR3 bases: TGTGCCAGCTCCCCCGGGACTAGCGGCTCTTCTAGAGCCCAGTACTTC. Variable domain in full (rest from reference TRBV14 and TRBJ2-5): EAGVTQFPSHSVIEKGQTVTLRCDPISGHDNLYWYRRVMGKEIKFLLHFVKESKQDESGMPNNRFLAERTGGTYSTLKVQPAELEDSGVYFCASSPGTSGSSRAQYFGPGTRLLVL.

The V and J genes are TRBV29-1 and TRBJ2-1; D uncertain. This CDR3 has 13 amino acids. The germline V gene encodes CDR1 SQVTM and CDR2 ANQGSEA. The V end lost 5 bases, the J end lost 10 bases, and 18 bases lay between the germline ends. The CDR3 loop is CSVRTDPVEEQFF. Written as DNA, the CDR3 is TGCAGCGTTCGTACTGATCCGGTTGAGGAGCAGTTCTTC.

As to this clonotype: Given a much more abundant clone one base away, this may be a read error. J is TRBJ2-1 and V is TRBV20-1, with D perhaps TRBD1 or TRBD2 (5 bases each). CDR1 DFQATT and CDR2 SNEGSKA come from the germline V gene (reference sequence). CDR3 length: 11 amino acids. Trimming removed 3 bases from V and 13 bases from J, with 13 bases in between. The CDR3: CSASSVGTQFF. CDR3 nucleotide sequence: TGCAGTGCTAGCTCCGTGGGGACCCAGTTCTTC.

The table lists this clonotype with a few counts. The rearrangement uses TRBV21-1 and TRBJ2-1; the DNA was not compared with TRBD1, the D call given in the table. TRBV21-1 is flagged as a pseudogene. The CDR3 consists of 15 residues. CDR3 DNA sequence: TGTGCCAGCAGCAACCGGGACAGGGTCTACAATGAGCAGTTCTTC. It is translated as CASSNRDRVYNEQFF.

The genes are TRBV6-2 or TRBV6-3 and TRBJ1-2, with 7 nucleotides matching TRBD1. Trimming took 2 bases from V and 8 from J; bases not matched to a gene: 8. Germline V gene lookup returns CDR1 MNHEY and CDR2 SVGEGT. The CDR3 spans 14 residues. CDR3 nucleotide sequence: TGTGCCAGCAGTTACAGCTTGACAGGGCGCGGCTACACCTTC. Its translation is CASSYSLTGRGYTF.